The next 26 T cell receptor beta chains were all read from a single sample in a study of blood T cell repertoires in COVID-19. Produced via immunoSEQ multiplex PCR; TCRdb's table is partial and in-frame only. The repertoire has about 150,000 clones, roughly 84% of them found once; the top ten carry under 12%. The sequencing input was peripheral blood. The receptors here all came from an elderly woman with active or convalescent COVID-19.

The V gene is TRBV19, the J gene TRBJ2-2, with D tentatively TRBD2 (7 bases). The CDR3 is 14 amino acids. Trimming shortened V by 6 bases and J by 7 bases, and 15 bases separated the two germline ends. Germline values: CDR1 LNHDA, CDR2 SQIVND (reference sequence). The CDR3 DNA reads TGTGCCAGTAGGGGGAGGGGGACGATCGGGGAGCTGTTTTTT. As protein: CASRGRGTIGELFF.

This clone was counted only a few times. The chain joins TRBV6-6 to TRBJ1-1; D is uncertain. V lost 4 bases to trimming and J lost 3 bases, with 12 bases between them. From germline, CDR1 is MNHNY and CDR2 SVGAGI (reference sequence). The CDR3 is made up of 14 amino acids. The CDR3 sequence: CASSFAGSDTEAFF. The CDR3 nucleotides are TGTGCCAGCAGTTTCGCGGGTTCTGACACTGAAGCTTTCTTT.

The rearrangement uses TRBV7-2 and TRBJ2-7; 11 bases are shared with TRBD1. Per the germline V gene, CDR1 is SGHTA and CDR2 is FQGNSA. J was trimmed by 9 bases and V by 5 bases; bases with no gene match: 24. The CDR3 runs to 19 residues. CDR3 loop: CASSPASGTGGILSKVQYF. CDR3 coding DNA: TGTGCCAGCAGCCCCGCATCCGGGACAGGGGGGATCCTTAGTAAAGTGCAGTACTTC.

The chain links TRBV3-1 (or the pseudogene TRBV3-2) to TRBJ2-1, with 7 bases that match TRBD2. Trimming cost V 0 bases and J 3 bases; bases outside gene matches: 8. This CDR3 spans 17 amino acids. Germline values: CDR1 LGHDT, CDR2 YNNKEL (reference sequence). The CDR3 spells CASSQDTGGRIYNEQFF. DNA of the CDR3: TGTGCCAGCAGCCAAGATACGGGCGGGAGAATCTACAATGAGCAGTTCTTC.

The chain has TRBV28 and TRBJ1-1; TRBD1 matches at 7 bases. Germline V gives CDR1 MDHEN, CDR2 SYDVKM. The V gene end was trimmed by 2 bases and the J gene end by 6 bases; junction bases not matched to a gene: 12. The CDR3 totals 16 residues. CDR3 in amino acids: CASSLSPGRGTPEAFF. The DNA of the CDR3 is TGTGCCAGCAGTTTAAGCCCCGGCAGGGGGACCCCTGAAGCTTTCTTT.

V usage is TRBV10-3 and J usage is TRBJ1-2; maybe TRBD1 (5 bases). V lost 3 bases to trimming and J lost 5 bases, with 10 bases between them. The CDR3 totals 13 residues. Germline V gene sequence: CDR1 ENHRY, CDR2 SYGVKD. This CDR3 reads CAISDPGKYGYTF. The CDR3, as DNA: TGTGCCATCAGTGACCCAGGGAAGTATGGCTACACCTTC.

This clone was seen a few times. The rearrangement links TRBV3-1 (or the pseudogene TRBV3-2) to TRBJ1-5; D gene ambiguous. The CDR3 spans 14 residues. Trimming stripped 1 base from V and 7 bases from J, with 11 bases between. CDR1 and CDR2 (germline): LGHDT, YNNKEL (reference sequence). CDR3: CASSQVDGQQPQHF. For the CDR3, the DNA is TGTGCCAGCAGCCAAGTGGATGGGCAGCAGCCCCAGCATTTT.

Remarks on this clone: One end of the junction is discordant with germline, which a read error may explain. V usage is TRBV6-5 and J usage is TRBJ1-1; D may be TRBD1 (5 bases). This CDR3 region has 12 residues. Germline CDR1 MNHEY, CDR2 SVGAGI. The CDR3 DNA reads as TGTGCCGGCAGTTACCATACAGGACGCGCTTTCTTT. Translating gives CAGSYHTGRAFF.

This clone was seen only once. The rearrangement links TRBV5-1 to TRBJ2-7, with 8 positions matching TRBD2. This CDR3 has 13 amino acids. Unmatched junction bases numbered 4, after V lost 4 bases and J lost 4 bases. CDR1 and CDR2 (germline): SGHRS, YFSETQ. CDR3 sequence reads: CASSELAEYEQYF. DNA for the CDR3: TGCGCCAGCAGCGAACTAGCGGAATACGAGCAGTACTTC.

The chain has TRBV7-9 and TRBJ2-7; D ambiguous. The CDR3 spans 13 residues. Per germline, CDR1 SEHNR and CDR2 FQNEAQ (reference sequence). The V end was cut by 5 bases, the J end by 3 bases, with 11 bases between. The CDR3, as DNA: TGTGCCAGCAGCCCCGGAGTGGTCTACGAGCAGTACTTC. Translated, it gives CASSPGVVYEQYF.

CDR3 bases: TGTGCCAGCAGCCCCCGGACTAGTAGTGGGAGTGAGCAGTTCTTC. Translating gives CASSPRTSSGSEQFF. The chain couples TRBV7-8 to TRBJ2-1; 7 nucleotides line up with TRBD2. Germline loops: CDR1 SGHVS, CDR2 FQNEAQ. V lost 5 bases, J lost 9 bases, and 13 bases stayed unmatched. The CDR3 covers 15 residues.

This chain links TRBV21-1 with TRBJ1-2; TRBD1, the table's D call, was not compared with the DNA. TRBV21-1 is a known pseudogene. The CDR3 is 14 amino acids. The CDR3 spells CASSKGQARGGYTF. The CDR3, as DNA: TGTGCCAGCAGCAAAGGACAGGCCCGGGGCGGCTACACCTTC.

The chain carries TRBV6-5 and TRBJ1-2, with TRBD1 matching 7 bases. Unmatched junction bases numbered 10, after V lost 2 bases and J lost 7 bases. The CDR3 contains 15 residues. Per the germline V gene, CDR1 is MNHEY and CDR2 is SVGAGI. The CDR3 reads CASSYGDRAYSGYTF. CDR3 DNA: TGTGCCAGCAGTTACGGCGACAGGGCTTATTCTGGCTACACCTTC.

The table lists this clone with a few counts. This chain uses TRBV28 with TRBJ1-2; 7 nucleotides match TRBD1. Germline lookup yields CDR1 MDHEN and CDR2 SYDVKM. Losses at the gene ends were 5 bases for V and 0 bases for J; bases not matched to a gene: 9. The CDR3 has 16 residues. The CDR3: CASSPYGQATNYGYTF. CDR3 nucleotide sequence: TGTGCCAGCAGTCCCTACGGACAGGCAACTAACTATGGCTACACCTTC.

J is TRBJ2-1 and V is TRBV5-6; 7 bases line up with TRBD2. This CDR3 has 16 residues. Germline CDR1 reads SGHDT; CDR2 reads YYEEEE. J gave up 2 bases and V 6 bases, and 11 bases lay outside the gene matches. CDR3 amino acids: CASTFLILAAYNEQFF. CDR3 in DNA: TGTGCCAGCACCTTTCTTATCCTAGCGGCCTACAATGAGCAGTTCTTC.

A few counts support this clone. The chain employs TRBV2 and TRBJ1-6, with 8 bases lining up with TRBD1. The CDR3 runs to 14 residues. Looked up from germline, CDR1 is SNHLY and CDR2 is FYNNEI. J lost 6 bases, V lost 2 bases, and 0 bases had no gene match. CDR3 region: CASSEQGANSPLHF. CDR3 sequence (DNA): TGTGCCAGCAGTGAACAGGGGGCTAATTCACCCCTCCACTTT.

The rearrangement joins TRBV28 to TRBJ2-7; 9 nucleotides agree with TRBD1. The CDR3 has 14 residues. Germline lookup yields CDR1 MDHEN and CDR2 SYDVKM. V lost 2 bases to trimming and J lost 5 bases; unmatched junction nucleotides: 4. The CDR3 reads CASSLRDRDHEQYF. CDR3 coding DNA: TGTGCCAGCAGTTTACGGGACAGGGACCACGAGCAGTACTTC.

This clone is a singleton in its sample. The V gene is TRBV5-1, the J gene TRBJ2-5; 8 bases fit TRBD1. Germline V gene data show CDR1 as SGHRS and CDR2 as YFSETQ. The trim removed 4 bases at V and 5 bases at J, leaving 10 bases unmatched. The CDR3 has 15 residues. As DNA, the CDR3 is TGCGCCAGCAGCCTTGAAACAGGGGGTGGTGAGACCCAGTACTTC. Translation gives CASSLETGGGETQYF.

This clone occurred a few times. The V gene is TRBV29-1, the J gene TRBJ1-1; 8 positions match TRBD1. Germline V gene data show CDR1 as SQVTM and CDR2 as ANQGSEA. CDR3 size: 12 residues. J gave up 4 bases and V 5 bases, and 3 bases lay outside the gene matches. The CDR3 DNA follows: TGCAGCGTTTCGACAGGGGTCACTGAAGCTTTCTTT. As protein: CSVSTGVTEAFF. Complete variable domain (other parts from reference TRBV29-1 and TRBJ1-1): SAVISQKPSRDICQRGTSLTIQCQVDSQVTMMFWYRQQPGQSLTLIATANQGSEATYESGFVIDKFPISRPNLTFSTLTVSNMSPEDSSIYLCSVSTGVTEAFFGQGTRLTVV.

The gene calls are TRBV5-1 and TRBJ2-5; tentatively, D is TRBD1 (6 bases). Germline V lookup: CDR1 SGHRS, CDR2 YFSETQ. The length of the CDR3 is 16 residues. Trimming took 0 bases from V and 2 from J, leaving 14 bases between them. DNA for the CDR3: TGCGCCAGCAGCTTGGCCGGGGATAGGGGGCAAGAGACCCAGTACTTC. Translated, it gives CASSLAGDRGQETQYF.

The V call is TRBV6-5, the J call TRBJ1-2, with D possibly matching TRBD1 (5 bases). The CDR3 loop spans 15 amino acids. Germline assignment: CDR1 MNHEY and CDR2 SVGAGI. Trimming cost V 8 bases and J 0 bases, with 16 bases left between them. For the CDR3, the DNA is TGTGCCAGCCGAGCAGGCCACAGGTCTAACTATGGCTACACCTTC. Translation: CASRAGHRSNYGYTF.

V usage is TRBV6-1 and J usage is TRBJ1-6; no clear D. Germline CDR1 MNHNS, CDR2 SASEGT. CDR3 length: 14 residues. V gave up 5 bases and J gave up 7 bases, with 12 bases separating them. The DNA of the CDR3 is TGTGCCAGCAGTTGGCGGGGAACGAATTCACCCCTCCACTTT. This translates into CASSWRGTNSPLHF.

This chain links TRBV19 with TRBJ1-2; D might be TRBD1 (6 bases). Germline CDR1 is LNHDA and CDR2 is SQIVND (reference sequence). The ends were cut back, 7 bases at V and 8 bases at J, with 20 bases in the middle. The CDR3 contains 14 residues. CDR3 bases: TGTGCCAGTAAGCCTGACAGGAACCCATCGGGCTACACCTTC. Translation gives CASKPDRNPSGYTF.

The chain has TRBV7-9 and TRBJ2-1; 9 nucleotides match TRBD1. The germline CDR1 and CDR2 sequences are SEHNR and FQNEAQ (reference sequence). This CDR3 is built from 16 residues. The V and J ends lost 1 base and 6 bases, in that order; junction bases with no gene match: 7. The CDR3 sequence is CASSLVRQGDRNEQFF. The CDR3 DNA follows: TGTGCCAGCAGCTTAGTTAGACAGGGGGATCGCAATGAGCAGTTCTTC.

The gene calls are TRBV5-1 and TRBJ2-3, with D possibly TRBD2 on 6 matching bases. Germline V CDR1 and CDR2: SGHRS, YFSETQ. The CDR3 extends over 13 amino acids. Trimming removed 4 bases from V and 10 bases from J, with 16 bases in between. CDR3 loop: CASSRGNPPPQYF. DNA for the CDR3: TGCGCCAGCAGCCGCGGGAACCCCCCCCCGCAGTATTTT.

The genes are TRBV10-1 and TRBJ2-1; a weak D match, TRBD1 (5 bases). CDR3 length: 15 amino acids. Trimming shortened V by 6 bases and J by 4 bases, and 16 bases separated the two germline ends. Germline V gene data show CDR1 as WNHNN and CDR2 as SYGVQD (reference sequence). CDR3 residues: CASRMTADEYNEQFF. Written as DNA, the CDR3 is TGCGCCAGCAGGATGACAGCAGATGAATACAATGAGCAGTTCTTC.